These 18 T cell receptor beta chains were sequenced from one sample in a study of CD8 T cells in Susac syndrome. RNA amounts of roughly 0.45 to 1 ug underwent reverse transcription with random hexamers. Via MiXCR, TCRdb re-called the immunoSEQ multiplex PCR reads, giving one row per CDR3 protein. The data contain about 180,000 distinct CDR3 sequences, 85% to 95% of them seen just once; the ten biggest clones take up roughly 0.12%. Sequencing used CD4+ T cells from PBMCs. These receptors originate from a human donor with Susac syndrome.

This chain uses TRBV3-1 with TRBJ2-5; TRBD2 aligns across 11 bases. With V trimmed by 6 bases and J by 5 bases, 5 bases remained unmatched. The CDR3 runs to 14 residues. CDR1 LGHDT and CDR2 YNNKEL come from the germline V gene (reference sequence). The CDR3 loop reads CASSFSGGAETQYF. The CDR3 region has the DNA TGTGCCAGCAGTTTTAGCGGGGGGGCGGAGACCCAGTACTTC.

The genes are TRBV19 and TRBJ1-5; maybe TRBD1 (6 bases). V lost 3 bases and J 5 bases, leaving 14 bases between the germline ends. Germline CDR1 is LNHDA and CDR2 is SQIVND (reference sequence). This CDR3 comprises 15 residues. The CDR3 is CASSIPNNRDQPQHF. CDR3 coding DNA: TGTGCCAGTAGTATCCCTAATAACAGGGATCAGCCCCAGCATTTT. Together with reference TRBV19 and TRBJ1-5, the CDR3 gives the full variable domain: DGGITQSPKYLFRKEGQNVTLSCEQNLNHDAMYWYRQDPGQGLRLIYYSQIVNDFQKGDIAEGYSVSREKKESFPLTVTSAQKNPTAFYLCASSIPNNRDQPQHFGDGTRLSIL.

The CDR3 DNA reads as TGCAGCGTGGGCTTGGACAGCTACACCGGGGAGCTGTTTTTT. Translating it yields CSVGLDSYTGELFF. V and J are TRBV29-1 and TRBJ2-2; a possible D gene is TRBD1 (6 bases). The CDR3 contains 14 residues. Trimming removed 6 bases at V and 3 bases at J, with 14 bases between. Germline-derived CDR1 and CDR2 are SQVTM and ANQGSEA.

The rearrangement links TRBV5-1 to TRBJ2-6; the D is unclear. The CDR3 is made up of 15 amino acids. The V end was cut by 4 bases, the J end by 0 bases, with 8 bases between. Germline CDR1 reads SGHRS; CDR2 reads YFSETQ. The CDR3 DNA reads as TGCGCCAGCAGCCGATCAATCTCTGGGGCCAACGTCCTGACTTTC. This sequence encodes CASSRSISGANVLTF.

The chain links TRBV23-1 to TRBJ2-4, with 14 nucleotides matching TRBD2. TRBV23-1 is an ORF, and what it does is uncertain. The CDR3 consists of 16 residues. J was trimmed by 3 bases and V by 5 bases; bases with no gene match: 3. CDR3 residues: CASSGGLAGGKNIQYF. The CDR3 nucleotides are TGCGCCAGCAGTGGTGGACTAGCGGGGGGCAAAAACATTCAGTACTTC.

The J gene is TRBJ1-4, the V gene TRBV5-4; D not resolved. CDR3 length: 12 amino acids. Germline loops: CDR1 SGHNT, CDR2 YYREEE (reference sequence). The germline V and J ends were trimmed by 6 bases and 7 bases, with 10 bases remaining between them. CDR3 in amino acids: CASTRPGEKLFF. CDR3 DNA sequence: TGTGCCAGCACCCGGCCTGGTGAAAAACTGTTTTTT.

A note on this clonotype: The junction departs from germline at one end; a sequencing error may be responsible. This chain's CDR3 is CASSQGDSKDIQYF. The DNA for the CDR3 is TGTGCCAGCAGCCAAGGGGACAGCAAAGACATTCAGTACTTC. The V call is TRBV3-1, the J call TRBJ2-4, with 7 bases identical to TRBD1. This CDR3 has 14 amino acids. Germline CDR1 reads LGHDT; CDR2 reads YNNKEL (reference sequence). Filled out from reference TRBV3-1 and TRBJ2-4, the complete variable domain reads DTAVSQTPKYLVTQMGNDKSIKCEQNLGHDTMYWYKQDSKKFLKIMFSYNNKELIINETVPNRFSPKSPDKAHLNLHINSLELGDSAVYFCASSQGDSKDIQYFGAGTRLSVL.

CDR3 in DNA: TGCGCCAGCAGCCAAGATACGGGGGGGCACGCAAGCTCCTACAATGAGCAGTTCTTC. Translating gives CASSQDTGGHASSYNEQFF. This sequence joins TRBV4-1 and TRBJ2-1; 8 nucleotides align to TRBD2. The CDR3 has 19 amino acids. Germline V gene sequence: CDR1 MGHRA, CDR2 YSYEKL. V shed 0 bases, J shed 0 bases, and the junction held 10 bases outside the gene matches.

CDR3 amino acids: CSAGHSSPYEQYF. The DNA of the CDR3 is TGCAGCGCCGGACACAGTTCCCCCTACGAGCAGTACTTC. The chain uses TRBV29-1 and TRBJ2-7; a weak D match, TRBD1 (5 bases). Trimming stripped 7 bases from V and 2 bases from J, with 15 bases between. The CDR3 extends over 13 amino acids. Germline loops: CDR1 SQVTM, CDR2 ANQGSEA.

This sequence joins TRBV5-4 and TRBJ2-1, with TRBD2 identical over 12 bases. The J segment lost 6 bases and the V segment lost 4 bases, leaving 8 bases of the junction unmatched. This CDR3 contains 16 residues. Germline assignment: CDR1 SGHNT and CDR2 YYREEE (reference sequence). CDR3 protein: CASSTQTSGGLNEQFF. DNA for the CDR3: TGTGCCAGCAGCACTCAGACTAGCGGGGGTCTCAATGAGCAGTTCTTC.

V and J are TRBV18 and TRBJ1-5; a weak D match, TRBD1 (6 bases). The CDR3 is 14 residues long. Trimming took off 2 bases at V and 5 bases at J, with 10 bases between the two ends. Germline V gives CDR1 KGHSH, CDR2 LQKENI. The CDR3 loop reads CASSPEGGDQPQHF. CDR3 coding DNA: TGTGCCAGCTCACCAGAGGGGGGGGATCAGCCCCAGCATTTT.

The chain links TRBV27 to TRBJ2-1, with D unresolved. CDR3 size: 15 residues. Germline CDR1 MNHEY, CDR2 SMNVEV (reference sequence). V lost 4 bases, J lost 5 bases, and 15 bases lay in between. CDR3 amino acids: CASSSVTPWDNEQFF. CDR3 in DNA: TGTGCCAGCAGTTCAGTCACCCCATGGGACAATGAGCAGTTCTTC.

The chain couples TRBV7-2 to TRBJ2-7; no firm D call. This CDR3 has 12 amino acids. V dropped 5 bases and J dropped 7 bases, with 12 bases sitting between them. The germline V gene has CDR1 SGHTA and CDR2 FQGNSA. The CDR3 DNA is TGTGCCAGCAGCCTGCGGCAACTGGAGCAGTACTTC. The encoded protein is CASSLRQLEQYF.

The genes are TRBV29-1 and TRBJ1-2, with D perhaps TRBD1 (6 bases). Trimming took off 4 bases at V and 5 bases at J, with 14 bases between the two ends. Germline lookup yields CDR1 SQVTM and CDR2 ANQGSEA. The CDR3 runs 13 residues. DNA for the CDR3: TGCAGCGTTGTAATAGGGGGAGGGTATGGCTACACCTTC. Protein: CSVVIGGGYGYTF.

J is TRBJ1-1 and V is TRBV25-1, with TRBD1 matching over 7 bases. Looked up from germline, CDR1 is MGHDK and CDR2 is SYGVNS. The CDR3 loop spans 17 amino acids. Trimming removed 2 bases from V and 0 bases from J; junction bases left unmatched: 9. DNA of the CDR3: TGTGCCAGCAGTGAAGTCGTTACGGGACAGTTGAACACTGAAGCTTTCTTT. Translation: CASSEVVTGQLNTEAFF.

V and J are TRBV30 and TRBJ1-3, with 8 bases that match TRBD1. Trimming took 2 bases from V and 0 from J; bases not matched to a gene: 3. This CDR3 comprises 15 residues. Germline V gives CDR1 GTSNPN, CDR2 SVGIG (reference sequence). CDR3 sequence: CAWSTGGFSGNTIYF. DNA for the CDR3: TGTGCCTGGAGTACAGGGGGATTCTCTGGAAACACCATATATTTT. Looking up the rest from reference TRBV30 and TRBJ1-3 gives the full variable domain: SQTIHQWPATLVQPVGSPLSLECTVEGTSNPNLYWYRQAAGRGLQLLFYSVGIGQISSEVPQNLSASRPQDRQFILSSKKLLLSDSGFYLCAWSTGGFSGNTIYFGEGSWLTVV.

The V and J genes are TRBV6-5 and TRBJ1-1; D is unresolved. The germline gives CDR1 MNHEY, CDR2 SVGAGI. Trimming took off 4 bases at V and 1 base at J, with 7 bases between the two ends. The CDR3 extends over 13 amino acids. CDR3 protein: CASSFRWNTEAFF. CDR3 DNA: TGTGCCAGCAGTTTTAGATGGAACACTGAAGCTTTCTTT.

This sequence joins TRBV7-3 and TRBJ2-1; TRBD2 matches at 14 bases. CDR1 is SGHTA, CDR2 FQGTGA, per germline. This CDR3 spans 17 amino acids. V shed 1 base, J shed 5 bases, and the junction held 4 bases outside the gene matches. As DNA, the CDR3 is TGTGCCAGCAGCTTAAGCCGACTAGCGGGGGGGGACAATGAGCAGTTCTTC. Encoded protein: CASSLSRLAGGDNEQFF.